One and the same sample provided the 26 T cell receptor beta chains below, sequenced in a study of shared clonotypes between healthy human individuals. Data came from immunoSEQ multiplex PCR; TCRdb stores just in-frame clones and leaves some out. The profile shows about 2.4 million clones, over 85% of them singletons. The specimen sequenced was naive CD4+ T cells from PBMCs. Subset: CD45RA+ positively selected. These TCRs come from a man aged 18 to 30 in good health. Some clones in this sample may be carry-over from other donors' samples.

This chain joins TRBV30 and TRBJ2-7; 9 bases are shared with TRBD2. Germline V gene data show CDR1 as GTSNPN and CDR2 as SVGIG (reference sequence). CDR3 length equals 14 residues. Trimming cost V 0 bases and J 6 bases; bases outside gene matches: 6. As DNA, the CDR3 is TGTGCCTGGAGTGTACTCGGGCGGGAGGGCGAGCAGTACTTC. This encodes CAWSVLGREGEQYF.

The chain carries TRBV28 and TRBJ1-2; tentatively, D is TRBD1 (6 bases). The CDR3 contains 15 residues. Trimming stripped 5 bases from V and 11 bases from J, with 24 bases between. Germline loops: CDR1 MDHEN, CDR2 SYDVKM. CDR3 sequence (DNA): TGTGCCAGCAGTCTCAGACAGGTACCGGCCTTGGGGTACACCTTC. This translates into CASSLRQVPALGYTF.

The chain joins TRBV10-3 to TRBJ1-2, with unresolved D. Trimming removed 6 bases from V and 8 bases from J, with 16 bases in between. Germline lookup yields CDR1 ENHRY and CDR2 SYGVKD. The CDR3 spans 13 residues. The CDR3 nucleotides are TGTGCCATCAGGCCGCCGGCCGAAGGGGGCTACACCTTC. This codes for CAIRPPAEGGYTF.

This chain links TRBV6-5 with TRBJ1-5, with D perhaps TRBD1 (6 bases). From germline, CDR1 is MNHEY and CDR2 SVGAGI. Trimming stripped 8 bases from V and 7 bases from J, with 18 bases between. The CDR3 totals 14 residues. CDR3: CASRPIGGRQPQHF. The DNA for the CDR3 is TGTGCCAGCCGCCCGATCGGGGGCAGGCAGCCCCAGCATTTT.

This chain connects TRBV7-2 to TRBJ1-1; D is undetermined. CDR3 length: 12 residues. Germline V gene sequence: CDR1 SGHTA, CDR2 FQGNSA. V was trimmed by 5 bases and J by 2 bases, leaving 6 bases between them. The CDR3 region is CASSPINTEAFF. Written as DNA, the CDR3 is TGTGCCAGCAGCCCTATCAACACTGAAGCTTTCTTT. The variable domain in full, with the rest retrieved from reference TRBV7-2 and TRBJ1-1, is GAGVSQSPSNKVTEKGKDVELRCDPISGHTALYWYRQSLGQGLEFLIYFQGNSAPDKSGLPSDRFSAERTGGSVSTLTIQRTQQEDSAVYLCASSPINTEAFFGQGTRLTVV.

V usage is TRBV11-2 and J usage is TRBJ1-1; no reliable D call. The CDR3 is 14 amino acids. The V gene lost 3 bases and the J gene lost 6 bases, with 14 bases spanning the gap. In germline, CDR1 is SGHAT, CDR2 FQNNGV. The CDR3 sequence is CASSFEDLRAEAFF. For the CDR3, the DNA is TGTGCCAGCAGCTTTGAGGACCTGAGGGCTGAAGCTTTCTTT.

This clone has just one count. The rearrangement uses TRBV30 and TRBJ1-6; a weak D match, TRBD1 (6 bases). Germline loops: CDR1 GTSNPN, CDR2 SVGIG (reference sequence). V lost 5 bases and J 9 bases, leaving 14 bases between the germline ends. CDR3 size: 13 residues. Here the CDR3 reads CAWGEQGASPLHF. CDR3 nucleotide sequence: TGTGCCTGGGGGGAACAGGGCGCTTCACCCCTCCACTTT.

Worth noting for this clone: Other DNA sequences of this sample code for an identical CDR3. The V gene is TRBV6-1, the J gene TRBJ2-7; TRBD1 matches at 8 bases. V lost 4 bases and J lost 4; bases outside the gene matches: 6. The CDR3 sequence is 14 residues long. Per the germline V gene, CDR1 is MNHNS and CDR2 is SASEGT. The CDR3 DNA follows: TGTGCCAGCAGTGCCAGACAGGGGAGGTACGAGCAGTACTTC. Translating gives CASSARQGRYEQYF.

Here the CDR3 DNA reads TGTGCCAGCAGCTTAACTAGAGGGGGCTACGAGCAGTACTTC. Residues: CASSLTRGGYEQYF. The chain recombines TRBV7-2 with TRBJ2-7; D might be TRBD1 (6 bases). With 2 bases removed from V and 3 bases from J, the gap between germline ends came to 11 bases. From germline, CDR1 is SGHTA and CDR2 FQGNSA. The CDR3 is 14 amino acids.

CDR3 in DNA: TGTGCCAGCTACGACAGGGGTAACGAGCAGTACTTC. Translated: CASYDRGNEQYF. The rearrangement uses TRBV28 and TRBJ2-7; 8 nucleotides agree with TRBD1. In germline, CDR1 is MDHEN, CDR2 SYDVKM. The CDR3 sequence is 12 residues long. Trimming cost V 8 bases and J 5 bases; bases outside gene matches: 5.

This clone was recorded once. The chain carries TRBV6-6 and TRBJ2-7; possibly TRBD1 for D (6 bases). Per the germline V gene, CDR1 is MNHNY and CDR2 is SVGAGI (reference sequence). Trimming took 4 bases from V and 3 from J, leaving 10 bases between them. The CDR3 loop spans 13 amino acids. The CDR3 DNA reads TGTGCCAGCAGTTGGCCGGACAGCTACGAGCAGTACTTC. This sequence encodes CASSWPDSYEQYF.

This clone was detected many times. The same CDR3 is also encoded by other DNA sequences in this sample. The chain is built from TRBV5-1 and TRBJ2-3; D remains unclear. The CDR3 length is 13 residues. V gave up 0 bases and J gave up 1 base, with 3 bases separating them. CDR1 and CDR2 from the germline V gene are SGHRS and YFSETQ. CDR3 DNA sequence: TGCGCCAGCAGCTTGGGGGGCACAGATACGCAGTATTTT. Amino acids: CASSLGGTDTQYF. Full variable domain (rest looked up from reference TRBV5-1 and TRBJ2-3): KAGVTQTPRYLIKTRGQQVTLSCSPISGHRSVSWYQQTPGQGLQFLFEYFSETQRNKGNFPGRFSGRQFSNSRSEMNVSTLELGDSALYLCASSLGGTDTQYFGPGTRLTVL.

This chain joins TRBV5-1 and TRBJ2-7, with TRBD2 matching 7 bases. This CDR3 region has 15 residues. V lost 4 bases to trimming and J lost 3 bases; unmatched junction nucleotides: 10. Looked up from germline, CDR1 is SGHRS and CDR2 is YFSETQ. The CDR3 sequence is CASSPGTTAIYEQYF. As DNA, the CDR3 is TGCGCCAGCAGCCCCGGGACTACAGCTATCTACGAGCAGTACTTC.

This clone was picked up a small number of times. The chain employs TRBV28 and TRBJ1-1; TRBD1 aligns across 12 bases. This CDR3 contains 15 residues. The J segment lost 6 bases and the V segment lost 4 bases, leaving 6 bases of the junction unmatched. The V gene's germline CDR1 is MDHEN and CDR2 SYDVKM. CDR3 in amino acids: CASSSPGTGGPEAFF. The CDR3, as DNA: TGTGCCAGCAGTTCTCCGGGGACAGGGGGCCCTGAAGCTTTCTTT.

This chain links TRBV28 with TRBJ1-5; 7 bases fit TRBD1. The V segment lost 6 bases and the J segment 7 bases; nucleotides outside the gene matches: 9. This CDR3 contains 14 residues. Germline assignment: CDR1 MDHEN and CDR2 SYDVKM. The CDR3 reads CASSPPGQQQPQHF. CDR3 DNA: TGTGCCAGCAGCCCTCCGGGACAGCAACAGCCCCAGCATTTT.

CDR3 DNA sequence: TGTGCCAGCAGCTTGGCGGCGGAGGGGATCTACAATGAGCAGTTCTTC. It is translated as CASSLAAEGIYNEQFF. The genes are TRBV5-6 and TRBJ2-1; weak D call: TRBD2 (6 bases). V dropped 0 bases and J dropped 3 bases, with 13 bases sitting between them. The length of the CDR3 is 16 residues. Looked up from germline, CDR1 is SGHDT and CDR2 is YYEEEE.

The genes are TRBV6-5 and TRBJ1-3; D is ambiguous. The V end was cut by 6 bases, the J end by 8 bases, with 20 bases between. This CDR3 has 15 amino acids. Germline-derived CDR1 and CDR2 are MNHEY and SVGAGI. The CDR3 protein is CASSRTGIPGDTIYF. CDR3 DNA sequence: TGTGCCAGCAGCCGCACCGGGATCCCCGGGGACACCATATATTTT.

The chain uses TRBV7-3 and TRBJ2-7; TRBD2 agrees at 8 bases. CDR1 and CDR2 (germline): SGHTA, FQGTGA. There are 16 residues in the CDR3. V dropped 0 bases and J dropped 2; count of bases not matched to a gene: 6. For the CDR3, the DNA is TGTGCCAGCAGCTTAACCGGTCTAGCGGGCCCCTACGAGCAGTACTTC. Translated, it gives CASSLTGLAGPYEQYF.

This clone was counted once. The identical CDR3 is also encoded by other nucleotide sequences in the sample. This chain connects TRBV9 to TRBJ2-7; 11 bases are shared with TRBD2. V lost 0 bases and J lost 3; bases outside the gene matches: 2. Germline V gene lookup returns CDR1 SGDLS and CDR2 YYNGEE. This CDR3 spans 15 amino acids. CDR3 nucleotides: TGTGCCAGCAGCGTAGCTGGGACTAGCGGCTACGAGCAGTACTTC. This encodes CASSVAGTSGYEQYF. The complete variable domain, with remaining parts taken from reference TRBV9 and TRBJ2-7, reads DSGVTQTPKHLITATGQRVTLRCSPRSGDLSVYWYQQSLDQGLQFLIQYYNGEERAKGNILERFSAQQFPDLHSELNLSSLELGDSALYFCASSVAGTSGYEQYFGPGTRLTVT.

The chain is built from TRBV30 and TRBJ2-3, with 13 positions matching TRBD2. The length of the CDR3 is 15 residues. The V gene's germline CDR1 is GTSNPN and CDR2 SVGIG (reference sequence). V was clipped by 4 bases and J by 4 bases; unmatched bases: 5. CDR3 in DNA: TGTGCCTGGATGTCCGGACTAGCGGGAGCAGATACGCAGTATTTT. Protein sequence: CAWMSGLAGADTQYF. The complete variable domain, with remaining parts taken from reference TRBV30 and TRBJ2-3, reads SQTIHQWPATLVQPVGSPLSLECTVEGTSNPNLYWYRQAAGRGLQLLFYSVGIGQISSEVPQNLSASRPQDRQFILSSKKLLLSDSGFYLCAWMSGLAGADTQYFGPGTRLTVL.

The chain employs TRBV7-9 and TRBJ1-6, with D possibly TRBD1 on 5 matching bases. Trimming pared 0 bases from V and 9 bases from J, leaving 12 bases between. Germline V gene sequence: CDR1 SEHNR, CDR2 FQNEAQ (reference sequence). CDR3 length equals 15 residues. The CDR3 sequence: CASSLASGKGSPLHF. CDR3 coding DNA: TGTGCCAGCAGCTTAGCCTCAGGGAAAGGTTCACCCCTCCACTTT.

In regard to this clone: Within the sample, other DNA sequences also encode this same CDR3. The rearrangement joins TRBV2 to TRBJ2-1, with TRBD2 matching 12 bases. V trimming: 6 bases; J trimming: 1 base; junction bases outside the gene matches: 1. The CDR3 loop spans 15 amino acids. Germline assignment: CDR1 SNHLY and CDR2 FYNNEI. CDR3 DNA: TGTGCCAGCAGGCTAGCGGGAGGGTCCTACAATGAGCAGTTCTTC. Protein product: CASRLAGGSYNEQFF. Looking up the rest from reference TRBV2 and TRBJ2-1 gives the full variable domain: EPEVTQTPSHQVTQMGQEVILRCVPISNHLYFYWYRQILGQKVEFLVSFYNNEISEKSEIFDDQFSVERPDGSNFTLKIRSTKLEDSAMYFCASRLAGGSYNEQFFGPGTRLTVL.

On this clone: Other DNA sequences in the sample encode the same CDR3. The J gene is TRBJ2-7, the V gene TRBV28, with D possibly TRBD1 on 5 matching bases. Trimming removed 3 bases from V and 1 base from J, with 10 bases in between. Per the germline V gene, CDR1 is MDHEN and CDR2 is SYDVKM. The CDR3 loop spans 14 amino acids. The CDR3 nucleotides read TGTGCCAGCAGTTTGGTACAGGCTTCCTACGAGCAGTACTTC. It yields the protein CASSLVQASYEQYF.

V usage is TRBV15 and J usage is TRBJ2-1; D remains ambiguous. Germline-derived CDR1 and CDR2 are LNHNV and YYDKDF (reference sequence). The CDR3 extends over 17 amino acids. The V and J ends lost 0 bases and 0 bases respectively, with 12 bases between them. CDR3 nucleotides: TGTGCCACCAGCAGAGATCGCGCGATGAGCTCCTACAATGAGCAGTTCTTC. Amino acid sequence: CATSRDRAMSSYNEQFF.

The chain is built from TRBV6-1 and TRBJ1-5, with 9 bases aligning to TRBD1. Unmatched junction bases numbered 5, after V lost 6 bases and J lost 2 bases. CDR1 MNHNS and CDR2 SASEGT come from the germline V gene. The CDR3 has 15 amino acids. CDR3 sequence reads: CASSLQGAGNQPQHF. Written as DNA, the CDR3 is TGTGCCAGCAGCCTACAGGGGGCTGGCAATCAGCCCCAGCATTTT.

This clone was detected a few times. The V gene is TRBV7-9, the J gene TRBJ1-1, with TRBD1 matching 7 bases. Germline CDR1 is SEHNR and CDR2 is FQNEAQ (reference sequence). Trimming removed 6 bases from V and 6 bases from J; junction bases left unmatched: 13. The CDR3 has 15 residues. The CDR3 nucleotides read TGTGCCAGCAGACAGTACACAGGGGCGGACGCTGAAGCTTTCTTT. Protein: CASRQYTGADAEAFF.